This T cell receptor (beta chain) is drawn from a study of cytomegalovirus exposure and HLA in healthy donors. Study-wide background: One earlier analysis, a look at roughly 180 million T cells, found more than 100 million unique TCR beta sequences.

Vbeta (60) and Jbeta (13) primers were used in the PCR. The method was immunoSEQ multiplex PCR; TCRdb's version includes in-frame clones alone and lacks a portion of them. The table shows some 130,000 clones, with 80% occurring only once. Study conclusions and caveats: Accurate HLA-A and HLA-B prediction from TCR beta sequences was reported for most subjects. In vitro assays verified that three CMV-associated chains recognized CMV antigens specifically.

The germline gives CDR1 MDHEN, CDR2 SYDVKM. CDR3 length: 15 amino acids. The trim removed 1 base at V and 5 bases at J, leaving 5 bases unmatched. Of note for this clone: Its cognate antigen is unknown.

This receptor was identified in a man aged 35-49 years in good health and CMV-seronegative. Sequencing used PBMCs. The chain couples TRBV28 to TRBJ2-5, with 9 bases that match TRBD1. Written as DNA, the CDR3 is TGTGCCAGCAGTTTATACTGGACAGGGGACGAGACCCAGTACTTC. Translated, it gives CASSLYWTGDETQYF.